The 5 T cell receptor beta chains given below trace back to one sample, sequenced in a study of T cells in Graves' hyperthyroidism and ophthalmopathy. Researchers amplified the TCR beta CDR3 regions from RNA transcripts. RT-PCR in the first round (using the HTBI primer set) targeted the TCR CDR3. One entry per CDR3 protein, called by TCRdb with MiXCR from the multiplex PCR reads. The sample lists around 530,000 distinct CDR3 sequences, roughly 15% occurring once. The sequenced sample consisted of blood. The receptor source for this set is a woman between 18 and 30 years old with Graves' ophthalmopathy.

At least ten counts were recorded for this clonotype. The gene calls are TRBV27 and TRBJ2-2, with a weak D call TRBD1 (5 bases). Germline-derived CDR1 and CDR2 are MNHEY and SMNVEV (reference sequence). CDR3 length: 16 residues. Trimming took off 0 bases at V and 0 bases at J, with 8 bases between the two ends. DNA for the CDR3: TGTGCCAGCAGTTTATCGCCAGGGACGAACACCGGGGAGCTGTTTTTT. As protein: CASSLSPGTNTGELFF.

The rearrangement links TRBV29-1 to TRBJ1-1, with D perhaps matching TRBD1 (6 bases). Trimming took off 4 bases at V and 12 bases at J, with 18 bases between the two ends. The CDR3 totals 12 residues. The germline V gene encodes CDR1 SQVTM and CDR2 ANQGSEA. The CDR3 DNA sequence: TGCAGCGTTGGAACGCACAGGGATAAGCCTTTCTTT. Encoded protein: CSVGTHRDKPFF.

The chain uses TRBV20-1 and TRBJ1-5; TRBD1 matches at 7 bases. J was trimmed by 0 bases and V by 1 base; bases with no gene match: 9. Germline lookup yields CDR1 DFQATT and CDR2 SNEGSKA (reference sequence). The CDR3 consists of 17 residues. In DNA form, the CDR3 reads TGCAGTGCTAGAGCACGAGACAGGGCGGATAGCAATCAGCCCCAGCATTTT. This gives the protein CSARARDRADSNQPQHF.

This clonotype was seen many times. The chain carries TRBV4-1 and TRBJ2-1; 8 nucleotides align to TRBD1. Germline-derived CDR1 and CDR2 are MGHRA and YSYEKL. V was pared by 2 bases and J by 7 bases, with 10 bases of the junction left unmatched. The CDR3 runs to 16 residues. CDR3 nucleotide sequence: TGCGCCAGCAGCCAATCGGGCGGACAGGGTGGGAATGAGCAGTTCTTC. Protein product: CASSQSGGQGGNEQFF.

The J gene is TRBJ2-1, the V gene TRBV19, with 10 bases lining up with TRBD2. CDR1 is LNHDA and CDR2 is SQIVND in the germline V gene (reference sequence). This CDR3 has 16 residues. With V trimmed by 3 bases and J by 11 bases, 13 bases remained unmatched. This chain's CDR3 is CASSISGPLAGGQQFF. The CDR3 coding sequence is TGTGCCAGTAGTATCTCCGGCCCCTTAGCGGGAGGTCAGCAGTTCTTC.